Listed here are 17 T cell receptor beta chains from one sample, sequenced in a study of regulatory T cells in long-lasting Graves disease. The time point is: persistent/refractory GD, antithyroid drugs over 5 years with positive TRAb. The authors made the TCR library using RNA they extracted from PBMCs. Construction of the TCR beta libraries employed iRepertoire HTBI primers in conjunction with Arm-PCR of CDR3 regions. TCRdb reprocessed the multiplex PCR reads with MiXCR, giving one entry per CDR3 protein. The data contain approximately 440,000 distinct CDR3 sequences, around 22% of them singletons. This sample comprised peripheral blood mononuclear cells (PBMCs), obtained when the disease was refractory, from a patient treated with antithyroid drugs. These receptors came from a female donor with Graves disease.

This clonotype was observed many times. The rearrangement links TRBV28 to TRBJ1-5, with 8 bases matching TRBD1. Germline-derived CDR1 and CDR2 are MDHEN and SYDVKM. The CDR3 covers 17 residues. J was trimmed by 2 bases and V by 4 bases; bases with no gene match: 10. Here the CDR3 reads CASSSSDRGVRNQPQHF. CDR3 coding DNA: TGTGCCAGCAGTTCAAGTGACAGGGGCGTTCGCAATCAGCCCCAGCATTTT.

This clonotype was detected a few times. The V gene is TRBV5-1, the J gene TRBJ1-1; no clear D gene. The CDR3 totals 15 residues. Trimming shortened V by 4 bases and J by 1 base, and 14 bases separated the two germline ends. Germline CDR1 is SGHRS and CDR2 is YFSETQ. CDR3 sequence reads: CASSPTQVGNTEAFF. In DNA form, the CDR3 reads TGCGCCAGCAGCCCAACCCAGGTGGGGAACACTGAAGCTTTCTTT.

In its sample, this clonotype was seen a few times. V is TRBV11-2 and J is TRBJ1-1, with 12 bases that match TRBD1. Germline V gives CDR1 SGHAT, CDR2 FQNNGV. V was clipped by 5 bases and J by 8 bases; unmatched bases: 9. This CDR3 comprises 15 residues. CDR3 sequence: CASSPEGTGGGEAFF. In nucleotides, the CDR3 is TGTGCCAGCAGCCCAGAAGGGACAGGGGGCGGGGAAGCTTTCTTT.

This clonotype was observed many times. This chain joins TRBV20-1 and TRBJ1-2; the match to TRBD1 covers 7 bases. The V gene end was trimmed by 0 bases and the J gene end by 4 bases; junction bases not matched to a gene: 11. The CDR3 sequence is 16 residues long. Germline CDR1 DFQATT, CDR2 SNEGSKA (reference sequence). DNA of the CDR3: TGCAGTGCTAGAGATCGGGGAGACAGGGTCATCTATGGCTACACCTTC. It specifies CSARDRGDRVIYGYTF.

This chain connects TRBV5-5 to TRBJ2-2; D may be TRBD1 (5 bases). Per the germline V gene, CDR1 is SGHKS and CDR2 is YYEKEE (reference sequence). The CDR3 spans 19 residues. V was trimmed by 6 bases and J by 2 bases, leaving 26 bases between them. Here the CDR3 reads CASILLFREHPPNTGELFF. As DNA, the CDR3 is TGTGCCAGCATCCTTTTATTCAGGGAACACCCCCCCAACACCGGGGAGCTGTTTTTT. Variable domain in full (rest from reference TRBV5-5 and TRBJ2-2): DAGVTQSPTHLIKTRGQQVTLRCSPISGHKSVSWYQQVLGQGPQFIFQYYEKEERGRGNFPDRFSARQFPNYSSELNVNALLLGDSALYLCASILLFREHPPNTGELFFGEGSRLTVL.

At least ten counts were recorded for this clonotype. The J gene is TRBJ2-4, the V gene TRBV20-1, with 9 bases lining up with TRBD2. Germline V gene data show CDR1 as DFQATT and CDR2 as SNEGSKA (reference sequence). J was trimmed by 2 bases and V by 3 bases; bases with no gene match: 5. This CDR3 comprises 15 residues. CDR3 nucleotide sequence: TGCAGTGCTAGGCGGGGGGGTGTTACCAAAAACATTCAGTACTTC. Protein: CSARRGGVTKNIQYF.

Ten or more counts support this clonotype. The gene calls are TRBV28 and TRBJ1-5; D uncertain. V was clipped by 1 base and J by 6 bases, with 13 bases between them. The CDR3 is made up of 15 amino acids. Per germline, CDR1 MDHEN and CDR2 SYDVKM. CDR3 protein: CASSLLGFRGQPQHF. CDR3 in DNA: TGTGCCAGCAGTTTATTGGGGTTTCGGGGTCAGCCCCAGCATTTT. Full variable domain (outside the CDR3, taken from reference TRBV28 and TRBJ1-5): DVKVTQSSRYLVKRTGEKVFLECVQDMDHENMFWYRQDPGLGLRLIYFSYDVKMKEKGDIPEGYSVSREKKERFSLILESASTNQTSMYLCASSLLGFRGQPQHFGDGTRLSIL.

This clonotype was counted a few times. The chain combines TRBV6-2 or TRBV6-3 with TRBJ2-2, with D possibly being TRBD1 or TRBD2 (5 bases each). Between the trimmed V and J ends, which lost 6 bases and 6 bases, there was a span of 17 bases. CDR1 and CDR2 (germline): MNHEY, SVGEGT. The CDR3 covers 15 residues. The CDR3 here is CASRDGTPVSGELFF. DNA for the CDR3: TGTGCCAGCAGAGACGGGACGCCCGTGTCCGGGGAGCTGTTTTTT.

This clonotype has ten or more counts. This rearrangement joins TRBV2 to TRBJ1-1; no definite D call. This CDR3 region has 13 residues. The V gene lost 2 bases and the J gene lost 0 bases, with 4 bases spanning the gap. Germline V lookup: CDR1 SNHLY, CDR2 FYNNEI. The CDR3 here is CASSESVNTEAFF. CDR3 DNA sequence: TGTGCCAGCAGTGAATCGGTGAACACTGAAGCTTTCTTT.

The rearrangement joins TRBV5-6 to TRBJ1-5, with D unclear. Germline CDR1 SGHDT, CDR2 YYEEEE. The germline V and J ends were trimmed by 1 base and 5 bases, with 16 bases remaining between them. This CDR3 region has 16 residues. This CDR3 reads CASSLRIGARDQPQHF. In DNA, the CDR3 is TGTGCCAGCAGCTTGAGGATCGGTGCTAGGGATCAGCCCCAGCATTTT.

This clonotype was detected only a few times. This chain connects TRBV12-3 or TRBV12-4 to TRBJ1-6, with D tentatively TRBD1 (6 bases). The V end lost 5 bases, the J end lost 10 bases, and 15 bases lay between the germline ends. The CDR3 spans 14 residues. As DNA, the CDR3 is TGTGCCAGCAGTCCCCTGGGGGCGGGATCACCCCTCCACTTT. As protein: CASSPLGAGSPLHF.

The chain couples TRBV10-3 to TRBJ2-7, with TRBD2 matching 7 bases. Germline loops: CDR1 ENHRY, CDR2 SYGVKD. This CDR3 spans 14 amino acids. Unmatched junction bases numbered 2, after V lost 2 bases and J lost 1 base. In DNA, the CDR3 is TGTGCCATCAGTGAGAGCGGGACGTCCTACGAGCAGTACTTC. Translating gives CAISESGTSYEQYF.

This clonotype was counted many times. The chain uses TRBV24-1 and TRBJ1-5; no clear D gene. This CDR3 comprises 14 residues. The V end lost 5 bases, the J end lost 7 bases, and 14 bases lay between the germline ends. CDR1 KGHDR and CDR2 SFDVKD come from the germline V gene. CDR3 DNA sequence: TGTGCCACCAGTGGCGGAGGGCATCGGCAGCCCCAGCATTTT. This codes for CATSGGGHRQPQHF.

There are a few counts of this clonotype. This chain uses TRBV4-3 with TRBJ2-7; D gene ambiguous. This CDR3 is built from 15 residues. Between the trimmed V and J ends, which lost 3 bases and 2 bases, there was a span of 14 bases. In germline, CDR1 is LGHNA, CDR2 YSLEER. CDR3 sequence (DNA): TGCGCCAGCAGCCAGGAATACATGTATGCCTACGAGCAGTACTTC. This encodes CASSQEYMYAYEQYF.

Many counts were recorded for this clonotype. This chain links TRBV7-2 with TRBJ1-1, with 7 bases identical to TRBD1. This CDR3 spans 15 amino acids. The ends lost 5 bases at V and 0 bases at J; junction bases unmatched: 6. Germline V gives CDR1 SGHTA, CDR2 FQGNSA. In nucleotides, the CDR3 is TGTGCCAGCAGCGTACGACAGGGCATGAACACTGAAGCTTTCTTT. Its protein product is CASSVRQGMNTEAFF.

The gene calls are TRBV5-8 and TRBJ2-1, with 7 bases fitting TRBD2. Losses at the gene ends were 3 bases for V and 9 bases for J; bases not matched to a gene: 3. The CDR3 runs 12 residues. CDR1 and CDR2 from the germline V gene are SGHTS and YDEGEE. The CDR3 bases are TGTGCCAGCAGCTGGGGGGGGGGTGAGCAGTTCTTC. Its translation is CASSWGGGEQFF.

This clonotype has a count of ten or more. J is TRBJ2-7 and V is TRBV2, with 12 bases that match TRBD2. V shed 6 bases and J 6 bases; nucleotides not matched to a gene: 6. From germline, CDR1 is SNHLY and CDR2 FYNNEI. This CDR3 comprises 14 residues. CDR3 sequence: CASRTSGRGLEQYF. CDR3 DNA sequence: TGTGCCAGCAGGACTAGCGGGAGAGGCCTCGAGCAGTACTTC.